These 12 T cell receptor beta chains came from one sample sequenced in a study of T-cell reconstitution after alpha-beta-depleted transplantation in children. The authors prepared the TCRbeta library with unique molecular identifiers. TCRdb analysed the PCR reads with MiXCR anew, one entry per CDR3 protein. Among a few hundred thousand distinct CDR3 sequences listed, roughly 13% were seen once. The sample consisted of PBMCs, mostly from graft donor cells, taken 360 days after TCRalphabeta/CD19-depleted stem cell transplant. These TCRs come from a male patient younger than 18 who had a stem cell transplant for acute myeloid leukemia, so the T cells may come from the graft donor.

The V call is TRBV2, the J call TRBJ2-7; D is perhaps TRBD1 (6 bases). Trimming left V 6 bases short and J 4 bases short, with 16 bases between. The CDR3 is made up of 14 amino acids. Germline values: CDR1 SNHLY, CDR2 FYNNEI. CDR3 coding DNA: TGTGCCAGCAGGGACCCCCCGGACAGTTACGAGCAGTACTTC. Translated: CASRDPPDSYEQYF.

This chain connects TRBV12-3 or TRBV12-4 to TRBJ2-7, with D perhaps matching TRBD1 or TRBD2 (5 bases each). CDR3 length: 16 amino acids. The V gene lost 5 bases and the J gene lost 5 bases, with 22 bases spanning the gap. The CDR3 DNA follows: TGTGCCAGCAGTCACCCCAGGGAGATAGGGAAGGACGAGCAGTACTTC. Translating it yields CASSHPREIGKDEQYF.

This clonotype came up a few times. This chain links TRBV27 with TRBJ2-7, with TRBD2 identical over 16 bases. This CDR3 is built from 16 residues. V shed 5 bases and J 6 bases; nucleotides not matched to a gene: 7. Looked up from germline, CDR1 is MNHEY and CDR2 is SMNVEV (reference sequence). The CDR3 DNA is TGTGCCAGCAGTGCTGGGACTAGCGGGAGGGGGTCCGAGCAGTACTTC. Protein product: CASSAGTSGRGSEQYF.

V and J are TRBV12-3 or TRBV12-4 and TRBJ1-3; D unclear. The CDR3 consists of 15 residues. V shed 1 base and J shed 0 bases, with 7 bases lying between them. The CDR3 bases are TGTGCCAGCAGTTTAGGGCCAGTCTCTGGAAACACCATATATTTT. It translates to CASSLGPVSGNTIYF.

This clonotype appeared a few times. The CDR3 DNA reads TGTGCCAGCAGTTTAGGGCCGCCGGGACAGGGGGCCTACGAGCAGTACTTC. Translation gives CASSLGPPGQGAYEQYF. The rearrangement joins TRBV12-3 or TRBV12-4 to TRBJ2-7; TRBD1 aligns across 11 bases. This CDR3 region has 17 residues. V shed 1 base and J 2 bases; nucleotides not matched to a gene: 7.

The chain joins TRBV20-1 to TRBJ2-1, with 7 positions matching TRBD2. V trimming: 0 bases; J trimming: 9 bases; junction bases outside the gene matches: 8. The CDR3 sequence is 14 residues long. Germline V gene data show CDR1 as DFQATT and CDR2 as SNEGSKA (reference sequence). CDR3 DNA: TGCAGTGCTAGAGATCAAGGGACTAACGCTGAGCAGTTCTTC. It specifies CSARDQGTNAEQFF.

The chain links TRBV7-3 to TRBJ2-2; TRBD2 matches at 7 bases. The CDR3 contains 17 residues. Germline V lookup: CDR1 SGHTA, CDR2 FQGTGA. The V gene end was trimmed by 2 bases and the J gene end by 4 bases; junction bases not matched to a gene: 10. The CDR3 protein is CASSLDCEASGTGELFF. In DNA form, the CDR3 reads TGTGCCAGCAGCTTAGATTGCGAGGCTAGCGGCACCGGGGAGCTGTTTTTT. Full variable domain (outside the CDR3, taken from reference TRBV7-3 and TRBJ2-2): GAGVSQTPSNKVTEKGKYVELRCDPISGHTALYWYRQSLGQGPEFLIYFQGTGAADDSGLPNDRFFAVRPEGSVSTLKIQRTERGDSAVYLCASSLDCEASGTGELFFGEGSRLTVL.

This clonotype was observed a handful of times. The J gene is TRBJ2-5, the V gene TRBV10-3; D might be TRBD1 or TRBD2, each matching 5 bases. This CDR3 region has 15 residues. Germline-derived CDR1 and CDR2 are ENHRY and SYGVKD. Trimming removed 3 bases at V and 0 bases at J, with 11 bases between. The chain's CDR3 is CAISELRDHQETQYF. CDR3 DNA: TGTGCCATCAGTGAACTCCGGGACCACCAAGAGACCCAGTACTTC.

This clonotype came up a few times. CDR3 amino acids: CASSIDFRSNQPQHF. The CDR3, as DNA: TGTGCCAGTAGTATAGATTTCAGAAGCAATCAGCCCCAGCATTTT. This chain joins TRBV19 and TRBJ1-5; the D is unclear. The germline V gene encodes CDR1 LNHDA and CDR2 SQIVND (reference sequence). The CDR3 is 15 residues long. Between the trimmed V and J ends, which lost 0 bases and 1 base, there was a span of 7 bases.

The V gene is TRBV30, the J gene TRBJ2-4, with 11 bases that match TRBD1. The J segment lost 15 bases and the V segment lost 6 bases, leaving 7 bases of the junction unmatched. Germline assignment: CDR1 GTSNPN and CDR2 SVGIG (reference sequence). The CDR3 sequence is 11 residues long. The CDR3 sequence is CACLRTGGPYF. In DNA, the CDR3 is TGTGCCTGCCTTAGGACAGGGGGCCCGTACTTC.

This clonotype was seen more than once but under ten times. The chain recombines TRBV19 with TRBJ2-6; 10 bases match TRBD2. V was clipped by 6 bases and J by 0 bases; unmatched bases: 5. The CDR3 runs 17 residues. Germline CDR1 LNHDA, CDR2 SQIVND (reference sequence). CDR3 nucleotides: TGTGCCAGTAGGAGGACTAGCGGCAACTCTGGGGCCAACGTCCTGACTTTC. It specifies CASRRTSGNSGANVLTF.

The genes are TRBV6-5 and TRBJ2-5; 13 bases match TRBD2. Germline V CDR1 and CDR2: MNHEY, SVGAGI. The CDR3 covers 17 residues. V lost 3 bases to trimming and J lost 5 bases; unmatched junction nucleotides: 9. The CDR3 DNA is TGTGCCAGCAGTTATTTTCGGACTAGCGGGAGTAAGGAGACCCAGTACTTC. As protein: CASSYFRTSGSKETQYF.